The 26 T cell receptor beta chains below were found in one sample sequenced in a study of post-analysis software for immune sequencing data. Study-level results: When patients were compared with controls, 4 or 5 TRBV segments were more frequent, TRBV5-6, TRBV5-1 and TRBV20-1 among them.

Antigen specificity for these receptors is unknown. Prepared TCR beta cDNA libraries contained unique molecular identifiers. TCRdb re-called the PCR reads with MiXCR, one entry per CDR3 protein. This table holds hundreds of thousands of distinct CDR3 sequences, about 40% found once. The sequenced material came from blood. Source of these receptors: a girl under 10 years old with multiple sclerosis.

In DNA form, the CDR3 reads TGTGCCATCAGTGGGACGAGCAATCAGCCCCAGCATTTT. Translated, it gives CAISGTSNQPQHF. This rearrangement joins TRBV10-3 to TRBJ1-5; D remains ambiguous. The CDR3 consists of 13 residues. The germline gives CDR1 ENHRY, CDR2 SYGVKD. The V end was cut by 4 bases, the J end by 1 base, with 5 bases between.

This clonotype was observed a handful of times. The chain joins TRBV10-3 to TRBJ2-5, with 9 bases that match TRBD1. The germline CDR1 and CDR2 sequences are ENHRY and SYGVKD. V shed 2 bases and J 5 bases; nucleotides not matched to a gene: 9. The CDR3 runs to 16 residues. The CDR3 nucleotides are TGTGCCATCAGTGAGACACCGGGACAGGGAACCGAGACCCAGTACTTC. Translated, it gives CAISETPGQGTETQYF.

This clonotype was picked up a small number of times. The CDR3 spells CASSQRTSGGAPPNEQFF. In nucleotides, the CDR3 is TGTGCCAGCAGTCAAAGGACTAGCGGGGGGGCCCCCCCCAATGAGCAGTTCTTC. This rearrangement joins TRBV12-3 or TRBV12-4 to TRBJ2-1, with 15 bases matching TRBD2. The CDR3 covers 18 residues. The V and J ends lost 5 bases and 6 bases, in that order; junction bases with no gene match: 11.

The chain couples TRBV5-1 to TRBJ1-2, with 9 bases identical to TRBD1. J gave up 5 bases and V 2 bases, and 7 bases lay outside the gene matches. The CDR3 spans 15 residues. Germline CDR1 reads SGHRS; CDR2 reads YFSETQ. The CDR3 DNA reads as TGCGCCAGCAGCTTCACCCGGACAGGGGAGTATGGCTACACCTTC. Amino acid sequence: CASSFTRTGEYGYTF.

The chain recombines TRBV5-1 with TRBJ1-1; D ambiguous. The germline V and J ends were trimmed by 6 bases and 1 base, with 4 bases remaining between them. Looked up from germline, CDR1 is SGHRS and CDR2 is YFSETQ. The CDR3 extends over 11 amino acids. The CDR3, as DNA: TGCGCCAGCAAGGCGAACACTGAAGCTTTCTTT. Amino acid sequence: CASKANTEAFF.

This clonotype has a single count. CDR3 in DNA: TGTGCCAGCAGCCACGGGGACTACCAAGCAGATACGCAGTATTTT. This codes for CASSHGDYQADTQYF. The V call is TRBV3-1, the J call TRBJ2-3; 7 nucleotides agree with TRBD2. The CDR3 spans 15 residues. J lost 4 bases, V lost 3 bases, and 7 bases had no gene match. In germline, CDR1 is LGHDT, CDR2 YNNKEL (reference sequence).

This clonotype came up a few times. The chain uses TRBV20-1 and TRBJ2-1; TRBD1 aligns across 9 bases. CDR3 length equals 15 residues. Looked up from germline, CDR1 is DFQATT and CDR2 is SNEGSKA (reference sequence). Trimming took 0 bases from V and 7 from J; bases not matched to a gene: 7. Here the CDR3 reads CSARDRDRVKNEQFF. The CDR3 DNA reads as TGCAGTGCTAGAGATCGGGACAGGGTTAAAAATGAGCAGTTCTTC.

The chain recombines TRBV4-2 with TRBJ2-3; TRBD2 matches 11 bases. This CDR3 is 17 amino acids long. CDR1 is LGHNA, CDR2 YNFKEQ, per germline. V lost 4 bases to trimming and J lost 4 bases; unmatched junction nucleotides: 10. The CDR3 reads CASSPWGGSGGADTQYF. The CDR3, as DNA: TGTGCCAGCAGCCCATGGGGGGGTAGCGGGGGGGCAGATACGCAGTATTTT.

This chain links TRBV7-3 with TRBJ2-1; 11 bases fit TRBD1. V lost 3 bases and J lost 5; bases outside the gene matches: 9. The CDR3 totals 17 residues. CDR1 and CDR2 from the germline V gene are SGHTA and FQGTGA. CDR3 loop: CASSLNQGQGANNEQFF. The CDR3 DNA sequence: TGTGCCAGCAGCTTGAATCAAGGACAGGGGGCGAACAATGAGCAGTTCTTC.

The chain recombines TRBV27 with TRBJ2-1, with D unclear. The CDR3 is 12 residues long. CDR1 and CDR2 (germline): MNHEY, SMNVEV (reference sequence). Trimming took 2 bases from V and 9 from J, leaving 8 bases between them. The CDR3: CASSLPGIEQFF. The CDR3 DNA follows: TGTGCCAGCAGTTTACCTGGGATTGAGCAGTTCTTC.

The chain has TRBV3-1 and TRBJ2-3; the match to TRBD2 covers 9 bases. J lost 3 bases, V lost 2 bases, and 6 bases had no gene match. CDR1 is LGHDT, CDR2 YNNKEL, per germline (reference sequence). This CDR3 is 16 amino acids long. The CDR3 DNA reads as TGTGCCAGCAGCCAATGGGCGGGGGGGCAGACAGATACGCAGTATTTT. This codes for CASSQWAGGQTDTQYF.

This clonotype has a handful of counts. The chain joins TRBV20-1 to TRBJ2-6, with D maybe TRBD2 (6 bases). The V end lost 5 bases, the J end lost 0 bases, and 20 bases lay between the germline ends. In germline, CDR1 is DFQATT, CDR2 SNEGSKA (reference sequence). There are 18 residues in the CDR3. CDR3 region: CSAGKPGLPFSGANVLTF. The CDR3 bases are TGCAGTGCTGGAAAGCCGGGACTGCCCTTCTCTGGGGCCAACGTCCTGACTTTC.

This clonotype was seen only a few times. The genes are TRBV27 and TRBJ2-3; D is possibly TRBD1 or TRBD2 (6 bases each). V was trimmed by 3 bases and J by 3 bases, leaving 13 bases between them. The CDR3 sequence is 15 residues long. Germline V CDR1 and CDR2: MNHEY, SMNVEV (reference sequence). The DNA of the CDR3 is TGTGCCAGCAGTTTCGGGGGCCGTATTACAGATACGCAGTATTTT. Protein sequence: CASSFGGRITDTQYF.

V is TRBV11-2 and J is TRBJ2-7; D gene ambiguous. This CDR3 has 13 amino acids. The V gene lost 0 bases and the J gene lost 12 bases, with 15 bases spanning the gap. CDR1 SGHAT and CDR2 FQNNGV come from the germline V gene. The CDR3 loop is CASSLEELGLGYF. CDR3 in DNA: TGTGCCAGCAGCTTAGAAGAGTTGGGGTTGGGGTACTTC.

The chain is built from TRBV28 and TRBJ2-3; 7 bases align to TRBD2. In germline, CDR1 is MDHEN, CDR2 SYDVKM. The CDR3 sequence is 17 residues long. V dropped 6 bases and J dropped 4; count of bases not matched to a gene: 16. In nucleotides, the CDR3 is TGTGCCAGCAGAGGCGGGAGACTCCCTCCCTCGGCAGATACGCAGTATTTT. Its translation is CASRGGRLPPSADTQYF.

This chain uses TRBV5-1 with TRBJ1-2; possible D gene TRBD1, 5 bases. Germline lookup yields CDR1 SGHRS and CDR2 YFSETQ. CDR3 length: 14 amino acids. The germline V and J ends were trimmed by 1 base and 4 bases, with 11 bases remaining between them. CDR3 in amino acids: CASSLTLTGYGYTF. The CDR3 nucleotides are TGCGCCAGCAGCTTGACCCTAACAGGCTATGGCTACACCTTC.

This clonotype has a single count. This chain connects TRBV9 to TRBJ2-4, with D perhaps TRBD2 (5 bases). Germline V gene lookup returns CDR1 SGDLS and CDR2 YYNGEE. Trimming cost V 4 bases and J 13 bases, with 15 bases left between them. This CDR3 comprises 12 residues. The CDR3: CASSPYKGEQYF. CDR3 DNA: TGTGCCAGCAGCCCATATAAGGGAGAGCAGTACTTC.

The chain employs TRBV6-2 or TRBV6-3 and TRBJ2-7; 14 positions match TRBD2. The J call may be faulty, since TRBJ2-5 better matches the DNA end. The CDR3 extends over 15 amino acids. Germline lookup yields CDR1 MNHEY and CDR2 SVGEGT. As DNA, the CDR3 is TGTGCCACTCGACTAGCGGGAGGGAAGGGAGAGACCCAGTACTTC. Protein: CATRLAGGKGETQYF.

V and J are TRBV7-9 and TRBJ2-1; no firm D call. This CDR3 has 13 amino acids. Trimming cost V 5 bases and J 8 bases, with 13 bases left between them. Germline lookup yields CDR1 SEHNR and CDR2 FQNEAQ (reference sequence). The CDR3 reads CASSEGVWYEQFF. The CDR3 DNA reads TGTGCCAGCAGCGAAGGAGTGTGGTATGAGCAGTTCTTC.

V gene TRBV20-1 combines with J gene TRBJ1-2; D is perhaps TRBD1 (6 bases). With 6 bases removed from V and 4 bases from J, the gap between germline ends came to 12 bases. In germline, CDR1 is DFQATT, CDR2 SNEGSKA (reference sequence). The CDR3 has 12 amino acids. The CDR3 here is CSAPGHAYGYTF. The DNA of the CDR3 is TGCAGTGCGCCGGGACACGCCTATGGCTACACCTTC.

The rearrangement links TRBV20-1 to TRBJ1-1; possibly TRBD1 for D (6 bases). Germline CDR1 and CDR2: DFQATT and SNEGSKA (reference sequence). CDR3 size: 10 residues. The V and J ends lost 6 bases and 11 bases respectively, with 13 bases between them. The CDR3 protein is CSAEQGDAFF. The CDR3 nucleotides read TGCAGTGCGGAACAGGGCGACGCTTTCTTT.

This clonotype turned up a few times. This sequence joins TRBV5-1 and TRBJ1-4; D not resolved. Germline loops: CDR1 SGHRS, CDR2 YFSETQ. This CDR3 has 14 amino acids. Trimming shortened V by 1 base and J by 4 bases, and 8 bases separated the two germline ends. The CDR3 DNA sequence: TGCGCCAGCAGCTTGCCGGGAGATAATGAAAAACTGTTTTTT. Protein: CASSLPGDNEKLFF.

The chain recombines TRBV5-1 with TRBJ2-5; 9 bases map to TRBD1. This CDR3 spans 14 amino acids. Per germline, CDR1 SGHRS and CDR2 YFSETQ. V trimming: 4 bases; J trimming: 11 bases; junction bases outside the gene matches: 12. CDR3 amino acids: CASSITGGIDGQYF. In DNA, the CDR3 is TGCGCCAGCAGCATAACAGGGGGCATCGACGGGCAGTACTTC. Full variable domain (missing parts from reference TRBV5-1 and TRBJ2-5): KAGVTQTPRYLIKTRGQQVTLSCSPISGHRSVSWYQQTPGQGLQFLFEYFSETQRNKGNFPGRFSGRQFSNSRSEMNVSTLELGDSALYLCASSITGGIDGQYFGPGTRLLVL.

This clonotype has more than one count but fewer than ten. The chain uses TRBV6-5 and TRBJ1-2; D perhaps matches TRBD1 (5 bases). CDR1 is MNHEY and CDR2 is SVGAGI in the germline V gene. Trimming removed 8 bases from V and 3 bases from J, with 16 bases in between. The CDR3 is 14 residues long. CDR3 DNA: TGTGCCAGCGGGGAGGGGATCCATTACTATGGCTACACCTTC. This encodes CASGEGIHYYGYTF.

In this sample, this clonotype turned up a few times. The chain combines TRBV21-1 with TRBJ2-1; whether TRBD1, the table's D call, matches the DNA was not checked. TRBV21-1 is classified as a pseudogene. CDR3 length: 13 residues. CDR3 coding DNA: TGTGCCTACGCCCAGTTGAGCTACAATGAGCAGTTCTTC. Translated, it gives CAYAQLSYNEQFF.

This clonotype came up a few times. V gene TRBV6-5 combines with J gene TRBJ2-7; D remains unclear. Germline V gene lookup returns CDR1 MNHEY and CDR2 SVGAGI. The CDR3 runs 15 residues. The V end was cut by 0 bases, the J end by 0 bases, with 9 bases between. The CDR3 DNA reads TGTGCCAGCAGTTACTCTTCCAGCCTCTCCTACGAGCAGTACTTC. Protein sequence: CASSYSSSLSYEQYF.